Listed here are 9 T cell receptor beta chains from one sample, sequenced in a study of response to subunit inactivated influenza vaccine. TCRdb re-called the RT-PCR reads with MiXCR, one entry per CDR3 protein. The sample carries more than 700,000 distinct CDR3 sequences, 21% recorded once. Source: PBMCs from blood, taken about 5 days after vaccination. These receptors originate from a man aged 50 or older who received an inactivated influenza vaccine.

A few counts support this clonotype. The J gene is TRBJ2-1, the V gene TRBV20-1; 8 bases map to TRBD2. Germline loops: CDR1 DFQATT, CDR2 SNEGSKA (reference sequence). This CDR3 is built from 14 residues. In DNA form, the CDR3 reads TGCAGCCCCACTGCGAGCGGGGGATACAATGAGCAGTTCTTC. Encoded protein: CSPTASGGYNEQFF.

The chain employs TRBV27 and TRBJ2-3; 11 bases line up with TRBD2. V lost 6 bases to trimming and J lost 5 bases; unmatched junction nucleotides: 7. Germline CDR1 reads MNHEY; CDR2 reads SMNVEV (reference sequence). The CDR3 covers 15 residues. The CDR3 nucleotides are TGTGCCAGCAGATTAACCGGGACTAGCGGAGATACGCAGTATTTT. Translation gives CASRLTGTSGDTQYF.

This clonotype has a count of ten or more. The chain employs TRBV28 and TRBJ2-1; possibly TRBD1 or TRBD2 for D (5 bases each). V lost 1 base, J lost 5 bases, and 15 bases lay in between. This CDR3 contains 16 residues. Per germline, CDR1 MDHEN and CDR2 SYDVKM. The CDR3 DNA is TGTGCCAGCAGTTTATCGAGGGGTTCACGGAACAATGAGCAGTTCTTC. Translation gives CASSLSRGSRNNEQFF.

The sample holds a few counts of this clonotype. The rearrangement joins TRBV6-2 or TRBV6-3 to TRBJ1-2; weak D call: TRBD1 (5 bases). The V and J ends lost 4 bases and 8 bases respectively, with 14 bases between them. The germline V gene has CDR1 MNHEY and CDR2 SVGEGT. The CDR3 is made up of 13 amino acids. The CDR3 loop is CASSSGGVLGYTF. The CDR3 DNA sequence: TGTGCCAGCAGTTCCGGGGGAGTATTGGGCTACACCTTC.

V and J are TRBV20-1 and TRBJ2-7; 11 bases fit TRBD1. J was trimmed by 3 bases and V by 1 base; bases with no gene match: 5. CDR1 and CDR2 (germline): DFQATT, SNEGSKA (reference sequence). The CDR3 has 15 residues. The CDR3 here is CSARGDRGSFYEQYF. CDR3 sequence (DNA): TGCAGTGCTAGAGGGGACAGGGGGAGTTTCTACGAGCAGTACTTC.

The chain carries TRBV5-1 and TRBJ2-5, with 7 nucleotides matching TRBD2. Germline trimming cut 0 bases from V and 1 base from J; bases unmatched to any gene: 6. The V gene's germline CDR1 is SGHRS and CDR2 YFSETQ. This CDR3 is built from 16 residues. CDR3 loop: CASSLGPAGSQETQYF. DNA for the CDR3: TGCGCCAGCAGCTTGGGTCCAGCGGGGTCCCAAGAGACCCAGTACTTC.

As to this clonotype: One end of the junction is discordant with germline, which a read error may explain. J is TRBJ2-2 and V is TRBV6-5, with D possibly TRBD1 on 5 matching bases. This CDR3 spans 16 amino acids. Germline lookup yields CDR1 MNHEY and CDR2 SVGAGI. DNA for the CDR3: TGTGCCAGCAGTCACTCGAATAGGGGTCTCACCGGGGAGCTGTTTTTT. This codes for CASSHSNRGLTGELFF.

The chain has TRBV12-3 or TRBV12-4 and TRBJ2-1, with TRBD2 identical over 14 bases. V shed 4 bases, J shed 8 bases, and the junction held 4 bases outside the gene matches. The CDR3 consists of 15 residues. The DNA of the CDR3 is TGTGCCAGCAGTTGGACTAGCGGGAGGTTCGATGAGCAGTTCTTC. This translates into CASSWTSGRFDEQFF.

This clonotype was observed a few times. At one end the junction does not follow the germline gene, possibly because of a read error. The chain employs TRBV20-1 and TRBJ2-3; D is possibly TRBD1 (6 bases). Germline CDR1 reads DFQATT; CDR2 reads SNEGSKA (reference sequence). The CDR3 sequence is 17 residues long. In nucleotides, the CDR3 is TGCTGTGCTAGAGATCCGGCTAGCAGGGGTTGGACAGATACGCAGTATTTT. Residues: CCARDPASRGWTDTQYF.